This T cell receptor (beta chain) appears in the sequencing data of a study of cytotoxic CD8 clonotypes in ibrutinib-treated CLL. Across the whole study: Over 10 relapsed/refractory, some 14 treatment-naive; roughly 17 IGHV unmutated.

In its sample, this clone was seen a few times. CDR3 length: 16 residues. Trimming shortened V by 7 bases and J by 0 bases, and 16 bases separated the two germline ends. CDR1 is MDHEN, CDR2 SYDVKM, per germline. The assay was immunoSEQ multiplex PCR, and TCRdb's table has in-frame clones only and misses some. Among 20,000 to 25,000 clones listed, about 64% were seen once. The sequencing here drew on PBMCs, taken after 24 months of ibrutinib treatment. The TCR originated in a human donor with chronic lymphocytic leukemia. V usage is TRBV28 and J usage is TRBJ1-5; maybe TRBD1 (6 bases). The CDR3 loop reads CASIPGGGYSNQPQHF. CDR3 sequence (DNA): TGTGCCAGCATCCCTGGGGGGGGCTATAGCAATCAGCCCCAGCATTTT. Using reference TRBV28 and TRBJ1-5 for the parts outside the CDR3, the full variable domain is DVKVTQSSRYLVKRTGEKVFLECVQDMDHENMFWYRQDPGLGLRLIYFSYDVKMKEKGDIPEGYSVSREKKERFSLILESASTNQTSMYLCASIPGGGYSNQPQHFGDGTRLSIL.